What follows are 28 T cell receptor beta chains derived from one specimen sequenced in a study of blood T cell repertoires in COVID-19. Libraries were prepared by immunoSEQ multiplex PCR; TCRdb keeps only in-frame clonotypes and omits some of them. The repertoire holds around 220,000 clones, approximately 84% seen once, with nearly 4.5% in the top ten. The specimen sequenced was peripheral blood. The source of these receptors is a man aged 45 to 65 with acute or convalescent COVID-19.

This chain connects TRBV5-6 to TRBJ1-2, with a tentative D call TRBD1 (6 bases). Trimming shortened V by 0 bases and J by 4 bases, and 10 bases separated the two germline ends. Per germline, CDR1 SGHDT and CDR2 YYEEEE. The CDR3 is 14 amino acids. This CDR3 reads CASSLGGRGYGYTF. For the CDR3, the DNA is TGTGCCAGCAGCTTGGGGGGGCGCGGCTATGGCTACACCTTC.

The CDR3, as DNA: TGTGCCAGCAGCCCTCGGACAGGGCCAACAGAAGCTTTCTTT. This encodes CASSPRTGPTEAFF. The chain employs TRBV3-1 (or the pseudogene TRBV3-2) and TRBJ1-1; 8 bases fit TRBD1. The V segment lost 4 bases and the J segment 8 bases; nucleotides outside the gene matches: 9. This CDR3 has 14 amino acids. Per germline, CDR1 LGHDT and CDR2 YNNKEL (reference sequence).

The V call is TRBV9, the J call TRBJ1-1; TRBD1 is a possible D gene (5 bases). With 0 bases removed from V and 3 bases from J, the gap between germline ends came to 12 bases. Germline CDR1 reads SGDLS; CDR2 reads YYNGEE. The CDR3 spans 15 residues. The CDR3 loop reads CASSVENRGDTEAFF. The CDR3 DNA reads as TGTGCCAGCAGCGTAGAAAACCGGGGGGACACTGAAGCTTTCTTT.

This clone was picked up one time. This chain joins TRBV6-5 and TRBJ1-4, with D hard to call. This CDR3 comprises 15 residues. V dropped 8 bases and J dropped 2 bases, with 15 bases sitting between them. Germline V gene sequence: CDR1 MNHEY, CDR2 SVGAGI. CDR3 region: CASARLSVTNEKLFF. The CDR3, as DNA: TGTGCCAGCGCCCGACTGTCGGTGACTAATGAAAAACTGTTTTTT.

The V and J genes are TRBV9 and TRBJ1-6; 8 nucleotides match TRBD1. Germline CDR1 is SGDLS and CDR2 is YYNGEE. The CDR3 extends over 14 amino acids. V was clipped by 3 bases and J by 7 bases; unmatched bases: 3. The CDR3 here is CASSARTGNSPLHF. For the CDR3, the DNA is TGTGCCAGCAGCGCCCGGACAGGGAATTCACCCCTCCACTTT.

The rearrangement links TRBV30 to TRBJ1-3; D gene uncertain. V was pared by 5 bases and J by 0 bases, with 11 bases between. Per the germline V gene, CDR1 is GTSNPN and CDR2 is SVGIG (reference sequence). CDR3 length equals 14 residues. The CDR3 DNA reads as TGTGCCTGGGAAATGGGGAGCTCTGGAAACACCATATATTTT. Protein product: CAWEMGSSGNTIYF.

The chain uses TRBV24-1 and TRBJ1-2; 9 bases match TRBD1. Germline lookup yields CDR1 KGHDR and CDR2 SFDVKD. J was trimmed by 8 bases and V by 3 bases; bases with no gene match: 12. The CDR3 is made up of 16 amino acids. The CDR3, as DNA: TGTGCCACCAGTGATCCCCGGACAGGGGCAACCTGCGGCTACACCTTC. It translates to CATSDPRTGATCGYTF.

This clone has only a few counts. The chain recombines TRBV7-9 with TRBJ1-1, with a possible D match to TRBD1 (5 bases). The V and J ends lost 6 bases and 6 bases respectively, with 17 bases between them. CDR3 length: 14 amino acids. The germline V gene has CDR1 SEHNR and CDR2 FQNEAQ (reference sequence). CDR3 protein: CASRVGAMDAEAFF. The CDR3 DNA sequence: TGTGCCAGCAGGGTAGGGGCAATGGACGCTGAAGCTTTCTTT.

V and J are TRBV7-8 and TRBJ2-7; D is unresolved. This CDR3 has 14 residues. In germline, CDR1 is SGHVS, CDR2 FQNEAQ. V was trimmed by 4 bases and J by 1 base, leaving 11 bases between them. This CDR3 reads CASSSRESSYEQYF. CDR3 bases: TGTGCCAGCAGCTCCCGCGAGTCTTCCTACGAGCAGTACTTC.

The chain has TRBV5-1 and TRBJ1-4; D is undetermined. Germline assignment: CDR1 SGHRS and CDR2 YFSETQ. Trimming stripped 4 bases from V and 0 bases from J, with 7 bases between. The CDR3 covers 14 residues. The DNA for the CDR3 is TGCGCCAGCAGCAGCATACCAACTAATGAAAAACTGTTTTTT. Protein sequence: CASSSIPTNEKLFF. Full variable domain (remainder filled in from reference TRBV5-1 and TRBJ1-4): KAGVTQTPRYLIKTRGQQVTLSCSPISGHRSVSWYQQTPGQGLQFLFEYFSETQRNKGNFPGRFSGRQFSNSRSEMNVSTLELGDSALYLCASSSIPTNEKLFFGSGTQLSVL.

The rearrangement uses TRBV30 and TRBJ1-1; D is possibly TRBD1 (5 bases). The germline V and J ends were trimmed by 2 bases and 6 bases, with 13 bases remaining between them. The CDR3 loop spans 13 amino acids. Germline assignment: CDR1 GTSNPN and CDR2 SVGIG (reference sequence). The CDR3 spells CAWSMGGGAEAFF. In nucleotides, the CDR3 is TGTGCCTGGAGTATGGGGGGTGGGGCTGAAGCTTTCTTT.

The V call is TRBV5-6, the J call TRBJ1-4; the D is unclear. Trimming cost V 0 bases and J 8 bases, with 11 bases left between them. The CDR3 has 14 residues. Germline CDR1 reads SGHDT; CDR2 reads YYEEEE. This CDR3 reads CASSLGPGEEKLFF. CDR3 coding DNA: TGTGCCAGCAGCTTGGGTCCGGGAGAGGAAAAACTGTTTTTT.

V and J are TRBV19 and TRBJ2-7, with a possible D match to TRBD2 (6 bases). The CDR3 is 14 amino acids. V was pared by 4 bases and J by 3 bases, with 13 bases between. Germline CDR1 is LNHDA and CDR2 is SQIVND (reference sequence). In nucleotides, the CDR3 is TGTGCCAGTAGTACAACATCGGGGGTCTACGAGCAGTACTTC. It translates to CASSTTSGVYEQYF.

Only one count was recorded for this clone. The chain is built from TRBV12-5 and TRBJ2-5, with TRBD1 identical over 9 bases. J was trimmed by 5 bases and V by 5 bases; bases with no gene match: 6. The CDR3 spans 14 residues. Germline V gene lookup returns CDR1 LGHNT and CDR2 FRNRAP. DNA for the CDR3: TGTGCTAGTGGTGCCGGACAGGGGCTGGAGACCCAGTACTTC. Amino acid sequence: CASGAGQGLETQYF.

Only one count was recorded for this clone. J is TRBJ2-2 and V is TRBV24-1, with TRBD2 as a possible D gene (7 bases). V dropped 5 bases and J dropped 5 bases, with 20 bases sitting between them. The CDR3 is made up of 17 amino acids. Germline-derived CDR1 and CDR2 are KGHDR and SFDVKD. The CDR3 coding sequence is TGTGCCACCAGTGCCAGGGGAGGGTCAAGTGAGACCGGGGAGCTGTTTTTT. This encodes CATSARGGSSETGELFF.

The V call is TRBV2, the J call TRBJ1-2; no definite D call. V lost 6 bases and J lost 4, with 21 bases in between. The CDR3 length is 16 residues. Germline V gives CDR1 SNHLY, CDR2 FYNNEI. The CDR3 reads CASRLDSTPDGYGYTF. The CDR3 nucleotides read TGTGCCAGCAGGCTCGATTCGACACCAGATGGCTATGGCTACACCTTC.

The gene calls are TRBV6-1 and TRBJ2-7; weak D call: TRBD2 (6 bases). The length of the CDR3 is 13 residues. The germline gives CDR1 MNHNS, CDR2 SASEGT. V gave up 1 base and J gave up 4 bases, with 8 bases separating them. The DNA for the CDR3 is TGTGCCAGCAGTGAAGTGGGGGGTTACGAGCAGTACTTC. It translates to CASSEVGGYEQYF.

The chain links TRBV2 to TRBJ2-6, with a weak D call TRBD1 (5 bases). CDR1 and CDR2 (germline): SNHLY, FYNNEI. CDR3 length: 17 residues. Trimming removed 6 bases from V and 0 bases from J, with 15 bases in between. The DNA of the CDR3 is TGTGCCAGCAGAGGCCGCGTTAGGGGCTCTGGGGCCAACGTCCTGACTTTC. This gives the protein CASRGRVRGSGANVLTF.

The CDR3 loop reads CASSSRPFFRQGNPSNTEAFF. The CDR3 DNA reads TGTGCCAGCAGCTCCCGACCTTTTTTCCGGCAGGGGAATCCCTCGAACACTGAAGCTTTCTTT. The chain joins TRBV3-1 (or the pseudogene TRBV3-2) to TRBJ1-1; D perhaps matches TRBD1 (6 bases). The CDR3 has 21 residues. The germline V gene encodes CDR1 LGHDT and CDR2 YNNKEL (reference sequence). Trimming removed 5 bases from V and 1 base from J, with 32 bases in between.

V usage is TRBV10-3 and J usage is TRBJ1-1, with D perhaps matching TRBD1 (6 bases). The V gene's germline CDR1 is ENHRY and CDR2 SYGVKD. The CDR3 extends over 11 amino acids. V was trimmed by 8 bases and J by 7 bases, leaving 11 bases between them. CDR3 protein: CAIGTSNEAFF. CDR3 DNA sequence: TGTGCCATCGGGACATCTAATGAAGCTTTCTTT.

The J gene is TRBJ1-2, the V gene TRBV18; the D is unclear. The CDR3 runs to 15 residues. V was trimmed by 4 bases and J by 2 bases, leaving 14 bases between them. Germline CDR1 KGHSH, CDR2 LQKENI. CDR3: CASSQVESPNYGYTF. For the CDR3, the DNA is TGTGCCAGCTCACAAGTTGAGTCCCCGAACTATGGCTACACCTTC.

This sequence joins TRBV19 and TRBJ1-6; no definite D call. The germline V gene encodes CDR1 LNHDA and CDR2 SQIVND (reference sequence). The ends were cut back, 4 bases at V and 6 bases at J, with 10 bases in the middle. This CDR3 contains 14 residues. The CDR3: CASSTTGSNSPLHF. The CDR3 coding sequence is TGTGCCAGTAGTACGACGGGTTCTAATTCACCCCTCCACTTT. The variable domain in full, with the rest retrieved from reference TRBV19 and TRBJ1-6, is DGGITQSPKYLFRKEGQNVTLSCEQNLNHDAMYWYRQDPGQGLRLIYYSQIVNDFQKGDIAEGYSVSREKKESFPLTVTSAQKNPTAFYLCASSTTGSNSPLHFGNGTRLTVT.

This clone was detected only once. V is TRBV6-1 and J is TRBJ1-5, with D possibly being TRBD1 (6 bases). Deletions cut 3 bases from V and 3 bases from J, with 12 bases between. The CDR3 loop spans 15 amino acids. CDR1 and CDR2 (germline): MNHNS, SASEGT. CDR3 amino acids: CASSEQTGYNQPQHF. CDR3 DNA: TGTGCCAGCAGTGAGCAAACAGGGTACAATCAGCCCCAGCATTTT.

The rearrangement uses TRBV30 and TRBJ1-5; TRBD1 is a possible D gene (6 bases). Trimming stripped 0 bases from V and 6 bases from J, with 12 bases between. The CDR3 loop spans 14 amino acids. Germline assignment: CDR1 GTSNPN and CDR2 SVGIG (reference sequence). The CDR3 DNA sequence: TGTGCCTGGAGTGTCCGTCACAGGGTTCAGCCCCAGCATTTT. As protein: CAWSVRHRVQPQHF.

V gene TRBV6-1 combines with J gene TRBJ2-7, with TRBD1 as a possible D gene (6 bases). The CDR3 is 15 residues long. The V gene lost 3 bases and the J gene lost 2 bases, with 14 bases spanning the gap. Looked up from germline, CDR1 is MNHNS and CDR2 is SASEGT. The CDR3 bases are TGTGCCAGCAGTGAGAGGGGGAAATCACCCTACGAGCAGTACTTC. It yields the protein CASSERGKSPYEQYF.

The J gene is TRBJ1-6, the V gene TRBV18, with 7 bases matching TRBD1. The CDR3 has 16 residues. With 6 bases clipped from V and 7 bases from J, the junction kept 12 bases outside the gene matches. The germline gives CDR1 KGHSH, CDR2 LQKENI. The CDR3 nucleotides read TGTGCCAGCTCCCTATCTCCGGGACAGATGAATTCACCCCTCCACTTT. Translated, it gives CASSLSPGQMNSPLHF. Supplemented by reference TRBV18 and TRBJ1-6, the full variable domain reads NAGVMQNPRHLVRRRGQEARLRCSPMKGHSHVYWYRQLPEEGLKFMVYLQKENIIDESGMPKERFSAEFPKEGPSILRIQQVVRGDSAAYFCASSLSPGQMNSPLHFGNGTRLTVT.

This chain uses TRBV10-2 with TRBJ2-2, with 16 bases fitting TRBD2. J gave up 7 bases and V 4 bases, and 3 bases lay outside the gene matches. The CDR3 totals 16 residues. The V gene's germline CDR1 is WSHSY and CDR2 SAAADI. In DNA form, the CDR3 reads TGCGCCAGCAGTGCTGGGACTAGCGGGGGGGTCGGGGAGCTGTTTTTT. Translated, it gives CASSAGTSGGVGELFF.

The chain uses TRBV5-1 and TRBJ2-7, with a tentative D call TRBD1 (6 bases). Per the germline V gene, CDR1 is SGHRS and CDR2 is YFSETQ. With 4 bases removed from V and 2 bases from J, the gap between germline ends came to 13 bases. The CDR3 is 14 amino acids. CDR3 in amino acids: CASSGAGDAYEQYF. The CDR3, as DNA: TGCGCCAGCAGCGGAGCAGGGGACGCCTACGAGCAGTACTTC.